These T cell receptor beta chains were read from a single sample in a study of OX40 agonist ivuxolimab in advanced cancers. TCRdb's copy holds only in-frame clones and misses some; the assay was immunoSEQ multiplex PCR. The sample lists approximately 60,000 clones; more than 85% were seen once. The material was CD4+ or CD8+ T cells sorted from blood, obtained in a trial of the OX40 agonist ivuxolimab. Receptors originate from an adult with an advanced solid tumor such as melanoma, head and neck, liver or kidney cancer. The CDR3 runs from the conserved cysteine through the conserved F or W. Fields, in order: V gene, J gene, clone size, D gene, CDR3 protein, CDR3 DNA. The D gene is left open where the match is weak. Not all rows give a size; the values are once, few, many and, for expanded clones, a class.

v_call: TRBV4-3
j_call: TRBJ2-7
clone_size: -
d_call: -
cdr3_aa: CASSQDGRGSYEQYF
cdr3_nt: TGCGCCAGCAGCCAAGATGGTAGGGGTTCATACGAGCAGTACTTC

v_call: TRBV9
j_call: TRBJ1-1
clone_size: -
d_call: -
cdr3_aa: CATSRGADTEAFF
cdr3_nt: TGTGCCACCTCGCGCGGGGCCGACACTGAAGCTTTCTTT

v_call: TRBV10-3
j_call: TRBJ1-5
clone_size: -
d_call: TRBD1
cdr3_aa: CANGIGTGGNQPQHF
cdr3_nt: TGTGCCAACGGCATCGGGACAGGGGGCAATCAGCCCCAGCATTTT

v_call: TRBV4-1
j_call: TRBJ2-7
clone_size: -
d_call: -
cdr3_aa: CASSQETRMYEQYF
cdr3_nt: TGCGCCAGCAGCCAAGAGACTAGGATGTACGAGCAGTACTTC

v_call: TRBV6-5
j_call: TRBJ1-4
clone_size: -
d_call: -
cdr3_aa: CASSYGGPRDEKLFF
cdr3_nt: TGTGCCAGCAGTTACGGTGGACCGCGAGATGAAAAACTGTTTTTT

v_call: TRBV13
j_call: TRBJ1-3
clone_size: few
d_call: -
cdr3_aa: CASSDQLAGNTIYF
cdr3_nt: TGTGCCAGCAGCGATCAGCTGGCTGGAAACACCATATATTTT

v_call: TRBV28
j_call: TRBJ1-1
clone_size: -
d_call: -
cdr3_aa: CASSFPLGGTEAFF
cdr3_nt: TGTGCCAGCAGTTTCCCATTAGGCGGGACTGAAGCTTTCTTT

v_call: TRBV6-6
j_call: TRBJ1-6
clone_size: -
d_call: TRBD1
cdr3_aa: CASSARDRISPLHF
cdr3_nt: TGTGCCAGCAGCGCCCGGGACAGAATTTCACCCCTCCACTTT

v_call: TRBV13
j_call: TRBJ2-1
clone_size: once
d_call: TRBD2
cdr3_aa: CASSPHGLAGTYNEQFF
cdr3_nt: TGTGCCAGCAGCCCCCATGGACTAGCGGGAACCTACAATGAGCAGTTCTTC

v_call: TRBV7-9
j_call: TRBJ1-5
clone_size: -
d_call: -
cdr3_aa: CASSYVDQPQHF
cdr3_nt: TGTGCCAGCAGCTACGTCGATCAGCCCCAGCATTTT

v_call: TRBV19
j_call: TRBJ2-7
clone_size: -
d_call: -
cdr3_aa: CASSITVSYEQYF
cdr3_nt: TGTGCCAGTAGTATAACCGTCTCCTACGAGCAGTACTTC

v_call: TRBV2
j_call: TRBJ2-3
clone_size: -
d_call: -
cdr3_aa: CATPGTPALTDTQYF
cdr3_nt: TGTGCCACCCCCGGGACTCCTGCCCTCACAGATACGCAGTATTTT

v_call: TRBV6-4
j_call: TRBJ2-1
clone_size: -
d_call: -
cdr3_aa: CASSVVVSNEQFF
cdr3_nt: TGTGCCAGCAGTGTGGTGGTATCAAATGAGCAGTTCTTC

v_call: TRBV27
j_call: TRBJ2-1
clone_size: once
d_call: TRBD2
cdr3_aa: CASSLSGEGYNEQFF
cdr3_nt: TGTGCCAGCAGTTTATCGGGGGAGGGCTACAATGAGCAGTTCTTC

v_call: TRBV5-4
j_call: TRBJ1-5
clone_size: -
d_call: TRBD1
cdr3_aa: CASSLGDRPNQPQHF
cdr3_nt: TGTGCCAGCAGCTTGGGGGACAGGCCCAATCAGCCCCAGCATTTT

v_call: TRBV5-6
j_call: TRBJ2-7
clone_size: once
d_call: -
cdr3_aa: CASSYGGGGESYEQYF
cdr3_nt: TGTGCCAGCAGCTACGGCGGAGGGGGCGAATCCTACGAGCAGTACTTC

v_call: TRBV4-1
j_call: TRBJ2-1
clone_size: -
d_call: -
cdr3_aa: CASSQVDNRYNEQFF
cdr3_nt: TGCGCCAGCAGCCAAGTAGATAACAGGTACAATGAGCAGTTCTTC

v_call: TRBV7-6
j_call: TRBJ2-1
clone_size: -
d_call: -
cdr3_aa: CASSLSIEGTNEQFF
cdr3_nt: TGTGCCAGCAGCTTATCAATTGAGGGAACAAATGAGCAGTTCTTC

v_call: TRBV6-5
j_call: TRBJ2-3
clone_size: -
d_call: -
cdr3_aa: CASSYGGQYTDTQYF
cdr3_nt: TGTGCCAGCAGTTACGGAGGACAGTACACAGATACGCAGTATTTT

v_call: TRBV5-4
j_call: TRBJ2-7
clone_size: -
d_call: -
cdr3_aa: CASSLAKGNEQYF
cdr3_nt: TGTGCCAGCAGCTTGGCCAAGGGTAACGAGCAGTACTTC

v_call: TRBV13
j_call: TRBJ1-3
clone_size: -
d_call: -
cdr3_aa: CASGPAHPGNTIYF
cdr3_nt: TGTGCCAGCGGGCCGGCCCACCCTGGAAACACCATATATTTT

v_call: TRBV14
j_call: TRBJ2-1
clone_size: -
d_call: TRBD2
cdr3_aa: CASSQVKTGGWEQFF
cdr3_nt: TGTGCCAGCAGCCAAGTCAAGACGGGGGGTTGGGAGCAGTTCTTC

v_call: TRBV28
j_call: TRBJ2-1
clone_size: -
d_call: TRBD1
cdr3_aa: CASSPIWSGGNEQFF
cdr3_nt: TGTGCCAGCAGCCCAATTTGGTCAGGGGGCAATGAGCAGTTCTTC

v_call: TRBV19
j_call: TRBJ2-2
clone_size: -
d_call: -
cdr3_aa: CASLGRDGRDSGELFF
cdr3_nt: TGTGCCAGCCTAGGCCGTGATGGAAGGGATTCCGGGGAGCTGTTTTTT

v_call: TRBV9
j_call: TRBJ2-3
clone_size: -
d_call: TRBD2
cdr3_aa: CASSPATSGSGYTQYF
cdr3_nt: TGTGCCAGCAGCCCCGCAACTAGCGGGAGTGGATATACGCAGTATTTT